Sequencing of this T cell receptor beta chain was carried out in a study of blood T cell repertoires in COVID-19 (dated by TCRdb to about 2020). Concerning the study at large: Samples covering the acute and convalescent phases of COVID-19 were provided by collaborators in the United States, Italy and Spain. Sample metadata almost always included a de-identified subject ID, COVID-19 status, age in years and sex. The repertoires were made available in a free public database intended to serve as a resource for research on the immune response to SARS-CoV-2. Deeply sampled blood TCRbeta repertoires from subjects exposed to, actively infected with, or recovered from COVID-19 were included in the dataset. The material from the prospective study consisted of cDNA or gDNA derived from T cells, B-cell-depleted T cells, or PBMCs. Samples were obtained from the ongoing ImmuneRACE study (first 160 participants) and from 1,000 to 1,500 subjects provided by 6 global collaborators. Where available, HLA class I and class II types were taken from metadata supplied by the sample provider and were not determined by assay-based typing.

The CDR3 sequence holds 16 residues, the cysteine and phenylalanine included. The only DNA kept is the CDR3, 48 bases in frame from the first base. The germline V gene provides CDR1 LGHNA and CDR2 YSLEER. At the junction V is shortened by 9 bases and J by 2 bases; bases outside the gene matches: 12. General conclusions and limits of the study: The quantity of clinical and demographic metadata differed by source and by participant and was supplied without curation.

Comment on this clone: Its antigen has not been determined. Per-nucleotide qualities are absent, and no much larger clonotype sits a single base away.

The immunoSEQ Assay, a bias-controlled multiplex PCR, was used to amplify TCRbeta CDR3 regions from genomic DNA. The paper's data handling went like this. The number of nucleated cells in each sample was estimated from the amplification of reference gene primers within the assay. Sequence reads were collapsed and filtered to measure the absolute abundance of every unique TCRbeta CDR3 rearrangement. For each sample, productive Simpson clonality was calculated as the square root of Simpson's diversity index across productive rearrangements. This immuneACCESS table, as held by TCRdb, lists in-frame sequences with V and J called but not all clones. Of the missing ones, under half trace to an unresolved V gene in checked studies; the others have no known cause. V and J calls plus clone size are reproduced from that table; the DNA served to infer D and trimming. The sample contains 150,000 to 200,000 clones, roughly nine tenths of them found a single time. The ten largest clones represent roughly 4% of the sample.

The collaborating institutions used their own protocols to collect whole blood in K2EDTA tubes. For TCRbeta analysis, collaborators shipped samples in one of three forms: frozen whole blood, isolated PBMCs, or DNA extracted from either of those sample types. The sequence derives from an older woman with acute or convalescent COVID-19. This chain is built from TRBV4-3 and TRBJ2-3; 9 junctional bases match TRBD2. Sequenced sample: peripheral blood. The CDR3 here reads CASAPGSGGNTDTQYF. The base sequence is TGCGCCAGTGCTCCCGGCAGCGGGGGGAACACAGATACGCAGTATTTT.